The 6 T cell receptor beta chains below all came from one sample that was sequenced in a study of T cell repertoires in cytomegalovirus infection. TCRdb re-called the reads through MiXCR, storing one row per CDR3 protein. Of 150,000 to 200,000 distinct CDR3 sequences listed, approximately 15% are singletons. Sequencing was carried out using PBMCs. The receptor set was obtained from a human donor in good health (CMV status not recorded). Some clones in this sample may be carry-over from other donors' samples.

This clonotype was found many times. V usage is TRBV7-8 and J usage is TRBJ1-2; D call uncertain. This CDR3 spans 15 amino acids. Germline values: CDR1 SGHVS, CDR2 FQNEAQ. V lost 0 bases, J lost 8 bases, and 16 bases lay in between. CDR3: CASSLAGGQANGYTF. CDR3 sequence (DNA): TGTGCCAGCAGCTTAGCTGGCGGTCAGGCCAACGGCTACACCTTC.

The chain combines TRBV2 with TRBJ2-7; D uncertain. The CDR3 is 11 residues long. The germline V and J ends were trimmed by 7 bases and 4 bases, with 8 bases remaining between them. The germline gives CDR1 SNHLY, CDR2 FYNNEI. This CDR3 is CASMEGYEQYF. CDR3 DNA sequence: TGTGCCAGCATGGAAGGTTACGAGCAGTACTTC. Together with reference TRBV2 and TRBJ2-7, the CDR3 gives the full variable domain: EPEVTQTPSHQVTQMGQEVILRCVPISNHLYFYWYRQILGQKVEFLVSFYNNEISEKSEIFDDQFSVERPDGSNFTLKIRSTKLEDSAMYFCASMEGYEQYFGPGTRLTVT.

This clonotype was seen more than once but under ten times. The chain employs TRBV12-3 or TRBV12-4 and TRBJ2-1; D gene unclear. The CDR3 length is 13 residues. Trimming took off 5 bases at V and 4 bases at J, with 9 bases between the two ends. The CDR3 DNA reads as TGTGCCAGCAGTGATGACGGATACAATGAGCAGTTCTTC. As protein: CASSDDGYNEQFF.

The rearrangement links TRBV6-2 or TRBV6-3 to TRBJ2-6; 10 nucleotides match TRBD1. V gave up 5 bases and J gave up 4 bases; unmatched junction bases: 5. CDR3 length: 16 residues. The germline V gene has CDR1 MNHEY and CDR2 SVGEGT. CDR3 residues: CASSRTGGNGANVLTF. The CDR3 DNA follows: TGTGCCAGCAGTCGGACAGGGGGGAACGGGGCCAACGTCCTGACTTTC.

The chain recombines TRBV29-1 with TRBJ2-2, with D uncertain. Germline V gene data show CDR1 as SQVTM and CDR2 as ANQGSEA. V dropped 4 bases and J dropped 3 bases, with 9 bases sitting between them. CDR3 length: 13 amino acids. The CDR3, as DNA: TGCAGCGTTGGTGTGACCTACACCGGGGAGCTGTTTTTT. Amino acid sequence: CSVGVTYTGELFF.

This clonotype occurred many times. The V call is TRBV7-2, the J call TRBJ1-4; a weak D match, TRBD1 (6 bases). Germline CDR1 and CDR2: SGHTA and FQGNSA. V lost 5 bases and J 7 bases, leaving 20 bases between the germline ends. The CDR3 length is 16 residues. The CDR3 DNA sequence: TGTGCCAGCAGCCCGAGTAGGGCAGGGGCAATTGAAAAACTGTTTTTT. As protein: CASSPSRAGAIEKLFF.